The 7 T cell receptor beta chains reported below all come from one sample, sequenced in a study of immune heterogeneity within non-small cell lung tumors. Using 32 V and 13 J primers, multiplex PCR amplified TCR beta CDR3. TCRdb redid the calling of the multiplex PCR reads with MiXCR, one entry per CDR3 protein. Of roughly 2,300 distinct CDR3 sequences listed, 40% to 60% are singletons. Bulk tumor genomic DNA was the template, and each sample received about 600 ng. Several spatially distant biopsies were obtained per primary tumor intraoperatively. The study enrolled patients with untreated, newly diagnosed non-small cell lung cancer who underwent curative surgery. Input material: lung tumor tissue. Receptor source: a man in his fifties or sixties with non-small cell lung cancer.

This clonotype was counted only a few times. V gene TRBV19 combines with J gene TRBJ1-1, with 7 bases identical to TRBD1. V shed 3 bases, J shed 6 bases, and the junction held 16 bases outside the gene matches. The CDR3 is 17 residues long. Germline CDR1 reads LNHDA; CDR2 reads SQIVND (reference sequence). The CDR3 DNA reads TGTGCCAGTAGTATGAAATTATTGGCGACAGGGAAGGCTGAAGCTTTCTTT. This gives the protein CASSMKLLATGKAEAFF.

This clonotype was picked up one time. The chain joins TRBV28 to TRBJ1-2; D is uncertain. CDR1 MDHEN and CDR2 SYDVKM come from the germline V gene. The V and J ends lost 5 bases and 0 bases respectively, with 10 bases between them. The length of the CDR3 is 14 residues. The CDR3 DNA reads as TGTGCCAGCAGTCGTCTTACAGCTAACTATGGCTACACCTTC. It translates to CASSRLTANYGYTF.

The CDR3 DNA reads TGTGCCAGCAGCCCTGGGGGGGCAGGGAATGAGCAGTTCTTC. Residues: CASSPGGAGNEQFF. The genes are TRBV6-1 and TRBJ2-1; tentatively, D is TRBD2 (7 bases). This CDR3 is 14 amino acids long. Trimming took off 6 bases at V and 7 bases at J, with 16 bases between the two ends. Per the germline V gene, CDR1 is MNHNS and CDR2 is SASEGT.

The chain uses TRBV2 and TRBJ1-1; the D gene is possibly TRBD1 (6 bases). CDR3 size: 14 residues. Germline V gene lookup returns CDR1 SNHLY and CDR2 FYNNEI. Trimming removed 6 bases from V and 0 bases from J, with 11 bases in between. CDR3 amino acids: CASRQGIMNTEAFF. The DNA for the CDR3 is TGTGCCAGCAGACAGGGTATCATGAACACTGAAGCTTTCTTT.

The chain links TRBV7-9 to TRBJ2-5; D not certain. The length of the CDR3 is 13 residues. Germline CDR1 and CDR2: SEHNR and FQNEAQ (reference sequence). V was clipped by 5 bases and J by 1 base, with 8 bases between them. Written as DNA, the CDR3 is TGTGCCAGCAGCCTACCGGTCCAAGAGACCCAGTACTTC. The encoded protein is CASSLPVQETQYF.

V gene TRBV28 combines with J gene TRBJ2-1, with D unresolved. Trimming left V 7 bases short and J 7 bases short, with 14 bases between. Germline CDR1 MDHEN, CDR2 SYDVKM. The length of the CDR3 is 13 residues. The DNA of the CDR3 is TGTGCCAGCACCCCGGCGGATATTAATGAGCAGTTCTTC. Its translation: CASTPADINEQFF.

A few counts support this clonotype. The chain uses TRBV9 and TRBJ2-1; 7 positions match TRBD2. From germline, CDR1 is SGDLS and CDR2 YYNGEE. V lost 3 bases, J lost 8 bases, and 11 bases stayed unmatched. CDR3 length: 15 residues. The DNA of the CDR3 is TGTGCCAGCAGCGGGGGGGAGGGTCGCATGTATGAGCAGTTCTTC. It specifies CASSGGEGRMYEQFF.